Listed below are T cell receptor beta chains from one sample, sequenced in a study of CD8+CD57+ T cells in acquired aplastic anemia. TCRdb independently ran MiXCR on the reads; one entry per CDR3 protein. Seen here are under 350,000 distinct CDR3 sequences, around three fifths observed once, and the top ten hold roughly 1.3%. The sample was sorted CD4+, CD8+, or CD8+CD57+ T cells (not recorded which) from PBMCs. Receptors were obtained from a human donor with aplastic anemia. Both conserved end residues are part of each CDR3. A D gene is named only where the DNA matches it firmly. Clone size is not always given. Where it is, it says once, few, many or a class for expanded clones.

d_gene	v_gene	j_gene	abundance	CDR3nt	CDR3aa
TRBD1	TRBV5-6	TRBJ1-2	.	TGTGCCAGCAGAGAGACAGGGGACTATGGCTACACCTTC	CASRETGDYGYTF
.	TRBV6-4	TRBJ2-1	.	TGTGCCAGCAGTGTAGGTTTAGGGGTGCGCAATGAGCAGTTCTTC	CASSVGLGVRNEQFF
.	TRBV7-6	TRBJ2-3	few	TGTGCCAGCAGCTTAGTCGCTCCCTCCTCCACAGATACGCAGTATTTT	CASSLVAPSSTDTQYF
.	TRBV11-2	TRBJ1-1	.	TGTGCCAGCAGCAGATTCGGGGGGTTAGCTTTCTTT	CASSRFGGLAFF
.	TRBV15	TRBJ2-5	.	TGTGCCACCACGGAACGGACACAACAAGAGACCCAGTACTTC	CATTERTQQETQYF
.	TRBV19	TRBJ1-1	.	TGTGCCAGTAGTATCGGGTACACTGAAGCTTTCTTT	CASSIGYTEAFF
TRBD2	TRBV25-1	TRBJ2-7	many	TGTGCCAGCGGGGGGGGGTACTACGAGCAGTACTTC	CASGGGYYEQYF
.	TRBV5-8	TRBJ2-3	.	TGTGCCAGCAGCTTAGCGCGTAGGGACCAGCAGTATTTT	CASSLARRDQQYF
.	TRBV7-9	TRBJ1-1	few	TGTGCCAGCAGCTTAGATGGTGGGATGATGGACACTGAAGCTTTCTTT	CASSLDGGMMDTEAFF
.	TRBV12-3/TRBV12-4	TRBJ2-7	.	TGTGCCAGCGGCGAGAGGGGCGAGCAGTACTTC	CASGERGEQYF
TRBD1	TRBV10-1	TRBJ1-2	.	TGCGCCAGGACCATCCCTCGGACAGGGGAAAGCTATGGCTACACCTTC	CARTIPRTGESYGYTF
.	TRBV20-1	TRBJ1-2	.	TGCAGTGCCTGGACCTATGGCTACACCTTC	CSAWTYGYTF
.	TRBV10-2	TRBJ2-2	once	TGCGCCAGCAGTCGGGGGTGGCGCACCGGGGAGCTGTTTTTT	CASSRGWRTGELFF
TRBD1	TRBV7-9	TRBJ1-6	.	TGTGCCAGCACCTTCCGGGGACAGCAGGGCTCACCCCTCCACTTT	CASTFRGQQGSPLHF
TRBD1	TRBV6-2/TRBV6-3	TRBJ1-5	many	TGTGCCAGCAGTGGCTCCGGGACAGGGGTGAGGAATCAGCCCCAGCATTTT	CASSGSGTGVRNQPQHF
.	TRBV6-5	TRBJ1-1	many	TGTGCCAGCAGTTACTTACGGGCCCCGGTTCAGACTGAAGCTTTCTTT	CASSYLRAPVQTEAFF
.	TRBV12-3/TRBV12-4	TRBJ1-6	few	TGTGCCAGCAGGAACAGGGCCGTGAGCTCCTATAATTCACCCCTCCACTTT	CASRNRAVSSYNSPLHF
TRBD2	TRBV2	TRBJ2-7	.	TGTGCCACCACTAGCGGCACCCCCTACGAGCAGTACTTC	CATTSGTPYEQYF
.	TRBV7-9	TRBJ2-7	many	TGTGCCAGCAGCTCTCAGGGTCCCTACGAGCAGTACTTC	CASSSQGPYEQYF
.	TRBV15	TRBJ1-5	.	TGTGCCACCAGCATCAATTCGGGGGCCCGAGGTCAGCCCCAGCATTTT	CATSINSGARGQPQHF
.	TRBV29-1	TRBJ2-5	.	TGCAGCGTTGAGAGAGACAGGCTAGAGTACTTC	CSVERDRLEYF
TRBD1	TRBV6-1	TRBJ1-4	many	TGTGCCAGCAGTGGGGTGGGGACAGGCCCGGGAAAACTGTTTTTT	CASSGVGTGPGKLFF
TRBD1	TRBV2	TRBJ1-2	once	TGTGCCAGCAGTGCAGACAGGGGTGGCTACACCTTC	CASSADRGGYTF
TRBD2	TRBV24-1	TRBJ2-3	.	TGTGCCACCAGTGATTTGGATACCGGGACTAGCGGGGATACAGATACGCAGTATTTT	CATSDLDTGTSGDTDTQYF
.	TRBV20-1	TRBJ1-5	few	TGCAGTGCTAGCCGCGGGATCAATCAGCCCCAGCATTTT	CSASRGINQPQHF
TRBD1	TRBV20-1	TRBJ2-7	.	TGCAGTGCTTCGGACAGGGTCAGTTACGAGCAGTACTTC	CSASDRVSYEQYF
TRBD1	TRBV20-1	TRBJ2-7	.	TGCAGTGCTGGGACAGGGGGGAGCTACGAGCAGTACTTC	CSAGTGGSYEQYF
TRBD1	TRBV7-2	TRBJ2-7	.	TGTGCCAGCACCCAAGGGCGGGGGACAGGGAACTACGAGCAGTACTTC	CASTQGRGTGNYEQYF